This TCR beta chain is from a study of cytomegalovirus exposure and HLA in healthy donors. Study outcomes and limitations: Available immune exposure information covered CMV serostatus only. Presence/absence analyses treated sequencing depth as roughly uniform across donors. The productive fraction for most TCR beta V segments was about 90% or about 30% in an earlier analysis.

The PCR made use of 60 Vbeta and 13 Jbeta primers. Assay used: immunoSEQ multiplex PCR; TCRdb lists only in-frame clones, some missing. Its clone listing holds approximately 30,000 clones. Germline CDR1 and CDR2: SGHVS and FNYEAQ. The CDR3 spans 16 residues. After removal of 0 bases from V and 4 bases from J, the junction contained 2 bases not matched to a gene. As to this clone: No antigen is known for it.

Specimen: PBMCs. The clonotype was recovered from a woman aged 40 to 55 in good health and CMV-seropositive. The chain is built from TRBV7-6 and TRBJ2-7; 14 bases map to TRBD2. This CDR3 reads CASSLAGTSGGYEQYF. CDR3 DNA sequence: TGTGCCAGCAGCTTAGCCGGGACTAGCGGGGGTTACGAGCAGTACTTC.